This passage covers 14 T cell receptor beta chains from one sample sequenced in a study of blood T cell repertoires in COVID-19. Method: immunoSEQ multiplex PCR; TCRdb's copy keeps in-frame clones and lacks some. Altogether over 150,000 clones are present, around nine tenths being singletons, with the ten largest covering just under 0.9%. Sequencing was performed on peripheral blood. The receptor source for this set is a woman under 30 who had recovered from COVID-19.

This clone has only one observation. This sequence joins TRBV20-1 and TRBJ2-3, with D possibly TRBD2 on 6 matching bases. Germline assignment: CDR1 DFQATT and CDR2 SNEGSKA (reference sequence). V was clipped by 3 bases and J by 3 bases, with 13 bases between them. This CDR3 is 14 amino acids long. CDR3 amino acids: CSASVGTRTDTQYF. In DNA, the CDR3 is TGCAGTGCTAGTGTTGGGACTCGGACAGATACGCAGTATTTT.

The V and J genes are TRBV27 and TRBJ1-5; 8 bases map to TRBD1. The trim removed 3 bases at V and 6 bases at J, leaving 4 bases unmatched. The V gene's germline CDR1 is MNHEY and CDR2 SMNVEV (reference sequence). The CDR3 has 14 residues. The CDR3 region is CASSLDRDIQPQHF. DNA of the CDR3: TGTGCCAGCAGTTTGGACAGGGATATTCAGCCCCAGCATTTT.

This rearrangement joins TRBV5-1 to TRBJ1-1; D is unresolved. The germline V and J ends were trimmed by 4 bases and 2 bases, with 12 bases remaining between them. Germline lookup yields CDR1 SGHRS and CDR2 YFSETQ. The CDR3 is made up of 14 amino acids. The CDR3 nucleotides are TGCGCCAGCAGCCCGTCTTCGACTAACACTGAAGCTTTCTTT. Translating it yields CASSPSSTNTEAFF.

The CDR3 region has the DNA TGTGCCAGCAGCTTAGTGGCCTATGGCTACACCTTC. Residues: CASSLVAYGYTF. The genes are TRBV7-2 and TRBJ1-2; D gene unclear. V lost 1 base and J lost 4, with 4 bases in between. The length of the CDR3 is 12 residues. Germline values: CDR1 SGHTA, CDR2 FQGNSA.

This chain links TRBV19 with TRBJ1-2, with a weak D call TRBD1 (6 bases). The CDR3 length is 13 residues. CDR1 and CDR2 (germline): LNHDA, SQIVND (reference sequence). With 6 bases removed from V and 4 bases from J, the gap between germline ends came to 12 bases. The CDR3 reads CASSSGQSYGYTF. The CDR3 DNA is TGTGCCAGTAGCTCCGGACAGTCCTATGGCTACACCTTC. Together with reference TRBV19 and TRBJ1-2, the CDR3 gives the full variable domain: DGGITQSPKYLFRKEGQNVTLSCEQNLNHDAMYWYRQDPGQGLRLIYYSQIVNDFQKGDIAEGYSVSREKKESFPLTVTSAQKNPTAFYLCASSSGQSYGYTFGSGTRLTVV.

The rearrangement links TRBV5-1 to TRBJ1-6; 9 nucleotides agree with TRBD1. V was pared by 4 bases and J by 3 bases, with 5 bases of the junction left unmatched. Per the germline V gene, CDR1 is SGHRS and CDR2 is YFSETQ. This CDR3 contains 16 residues. CDR3 amino acids: CASSEGQGFYNSPLHF. CDR3 bases: TGCGCCAGCAGCGAGGGACAGGGTTTCTATAATTCACCCCTCCACTTT.

The chain recombines TRBV2 with TRBJ2-7; D gene unclear. Germline CDR1 and CDR2: SNHLY and FYNNEI. Trimming cost V 4 bases and J 6 bases, with 13 bases left between them. CDR3 length: 13 residues. The CDR3 reads CASSATISSEQYV. CDR3 nucleotides: TGTGCCAGCAGTGCAACTATTTCTTCCGAGCAGTACGTC.

The chain carries TRBV7-9 and TRBJ2-7; 9 bases match TRBD2. J lost 3 bases, V lost 4 bases, and 7 bases had no gene match. Per the germline V gene, CDR1 is SEHNR and CDR2 is FQNEAQ (reference sequence). The CDR3 contains 15 residues. The CDR3: CASSSLGLASYEQYV. CDR3 nucleotide sequence: TGTGCCAGCAGCTCCTTAGGACTAGCGAGCTACGAGCAGTACGTC.

The J gene is TRBJ2-7, the V gene TRBV5-6; weak D call: TRBD2 (5 bases). Germline assignment: CDR1 SGHDT and CDR2 YYEEEE. V was clipped by 1 base and J by 1 base, with 12 bases between them. The CDR3 covers 15 residues. The CDR3 sequence: CASSLWTPGSYEQYF. The CDR3 DNA is TGTGCCAGCAGCTTGTGGACTCCCGGGTCCTACGAGCAGTACTTC. The variable domain in full, with the rest retrieved from reference TRBV5-6 and TRBJ2-7, is DAGVTQSPTHLIKTRGQQVTLRCSPKSGHDTVSWYQQALGQGPQFIFQYYEEEERQRGNFPDRFSGHQFPNYSSELNVNALLLGDSALYLCASSLWTPGSYEQYFGPGTRLTVT.

The chain links TRBV5-6 to TRBJ1-2; D possibly corresponds to TRBD1 (5 bases). The CDR3 is 15 residues long. V was trimmed by 4 bases and J by 6 bases, leaving 19 bases between them. Germline V gives CDR1 SGHDT, CDR2 YYEEEE. CDR3 bases: TGTGCCAGCAGCATCCGACAGACTCCTGTCGATGGCTACACCTTC. Residues: CASSIRQTPVDGYTF.

This clone was counted a few times. The V and J genes are TRBV6-5 and TRBJ2-7; 8 positions agree with TRBD2. Looked up from germline, CDR1 is MNHEY and CDR2 is SVGAGI. V was pared by 6 bases and J by 3 bases, with 10 bases of the junction left unmatched. The CDR3 consists of 15 residues. The CDR3 nucleotides are TGTGCCAGCAGCCCCCCCGCTAGCGGGCACTACGAGCAGTACTTC. It specifies CASSPPASGHYEQYF.

V is TRBV29-1 and J is TRBJ1-2; possibly TRBD1 for D (6 bases). Deletions cut 4 bases from V and 8 bases from J, with 11 bases between. The CDR3 is made up of 11 amino acids. Looked up from germline, CDR1 is SQVTM and CDR2 is ANQGSEA. The CDR3 DNA follows: TGCAGCGTTGCCGTGAGGGGGGGCTACACCTTC. It is translated as CSVAVRGGYTF.

This clone appeared a single time. This rearrangement joins TRBV14 to TRBJ2-1; D might be TRBD2 (5 bases). The CDR3 is made up of 11 amino acids. Per the germline V gene, CDR1 is SGHDN and CDR2 is FVKESK. The V end lost 3 bases, the J end lost 9 bases, and 6 bases lay between the germline ends. This chain's CDR3 is CASSHRGEQFF. Here the CDR3 DNA reads TGTGCCAGCAGCCACCGGGGTGAGCAGTTCTTC.

The chain has TRBV6-1 and TRBJ1-2, with a tentative D call TRBD1 (6 bases). The CDR3 extends over 17 amino acids. Per the germline V gene, CDR1 is MNHNS and CDR2 is SASEGT. V shed 2 bases and J shed 8 bases, with 24 bases lying between them. The CDR3 DNA is TGTGCCAGCAGTGAAAGCGGTTCGGGCAGGGGTGTACGAGGCTACACCTTC. Translated: CASSESGSGRGVRGYTF.